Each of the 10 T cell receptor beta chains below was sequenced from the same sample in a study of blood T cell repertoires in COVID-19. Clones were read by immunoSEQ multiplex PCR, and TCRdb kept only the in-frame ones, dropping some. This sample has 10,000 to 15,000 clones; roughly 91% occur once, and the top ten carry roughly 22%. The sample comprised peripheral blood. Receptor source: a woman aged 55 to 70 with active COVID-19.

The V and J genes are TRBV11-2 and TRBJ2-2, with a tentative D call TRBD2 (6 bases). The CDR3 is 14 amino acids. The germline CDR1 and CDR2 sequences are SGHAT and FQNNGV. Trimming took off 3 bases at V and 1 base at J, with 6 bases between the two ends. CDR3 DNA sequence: TGTGCCAGCAGCTTGGAGGGGAACACCGGGGAGCTGTTTTTT. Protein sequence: CASSLEGNTGELFF.

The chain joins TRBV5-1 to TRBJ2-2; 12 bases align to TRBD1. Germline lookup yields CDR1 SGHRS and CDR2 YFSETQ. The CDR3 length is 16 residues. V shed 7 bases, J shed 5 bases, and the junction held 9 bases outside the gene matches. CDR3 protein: CASRPPGQGATGELFF. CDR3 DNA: TGCGCCAGCCGCCCCCCGGGACAGGGGGCAACCGGGGAGCTGTTTTTT.

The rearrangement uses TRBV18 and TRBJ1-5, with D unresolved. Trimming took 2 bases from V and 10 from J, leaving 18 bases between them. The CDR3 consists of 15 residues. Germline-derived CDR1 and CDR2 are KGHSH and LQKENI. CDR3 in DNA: TGTGCCAGCTCACCAGGCCAAACCGAAAATCCCCCCCAGCATTTT. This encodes CASSPGQTENPPQHF.

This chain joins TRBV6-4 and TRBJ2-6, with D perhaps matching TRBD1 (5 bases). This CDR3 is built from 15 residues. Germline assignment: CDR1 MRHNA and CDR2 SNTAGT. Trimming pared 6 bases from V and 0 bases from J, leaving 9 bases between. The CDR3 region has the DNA TGTGCCAGCAGGACTGACAGCTCTGGGGCCAACGTCCTGACTTTC. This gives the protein CASRTDSSGANVLTF.

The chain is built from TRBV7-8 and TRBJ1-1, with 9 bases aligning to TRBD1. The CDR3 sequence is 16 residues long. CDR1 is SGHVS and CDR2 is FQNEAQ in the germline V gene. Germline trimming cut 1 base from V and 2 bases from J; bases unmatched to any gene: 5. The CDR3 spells CASSLDSDRGNTEAFF. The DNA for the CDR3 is TGTGCCAGCAGCTTAGATTCGGACAGGGGAAACACTGAAGCTTTCTTT.

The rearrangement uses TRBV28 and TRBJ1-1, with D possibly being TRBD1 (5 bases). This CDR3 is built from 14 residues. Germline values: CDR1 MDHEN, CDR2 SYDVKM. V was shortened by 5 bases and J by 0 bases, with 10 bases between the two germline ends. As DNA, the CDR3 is TGTGCCAGCAGTAAGGTAGGGGTGAACACTGAAGCTTTCTTT. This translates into CASSKVGVNTEAFF.

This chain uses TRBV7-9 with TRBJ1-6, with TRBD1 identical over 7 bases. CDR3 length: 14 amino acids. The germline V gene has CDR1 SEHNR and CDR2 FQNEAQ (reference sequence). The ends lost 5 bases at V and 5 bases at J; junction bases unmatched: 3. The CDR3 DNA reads TGTGCCAGCAGCCCAGACAGGGATAATTCACCCCTCCACTTT. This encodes CASSPDRDNSPLHF.

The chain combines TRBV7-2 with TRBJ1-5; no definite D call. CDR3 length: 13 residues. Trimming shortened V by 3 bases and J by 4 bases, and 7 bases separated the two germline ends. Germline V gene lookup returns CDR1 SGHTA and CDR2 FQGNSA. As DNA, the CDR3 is TGTGCCAGCAGCTTTTCAACAAATCAGCCCCAGCATTTT. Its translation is CASSFSTNQPQHF.

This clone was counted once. CDR3 in amino acids: CATSREVSPSFRYNEQFF. The CDR3 region has the DNA TGTGCCACCAGCAGAGAGGTGAGTCCGAGCTTCCGCTACAATGAGCAGTTCTTC. The J gene is TRBJ2-1, the V gene TRBV15; D is uncertain. The germline gives CDR1 LNHNV, CDR2 YYDKDF (reference sequence). The V and J ends lost 0 bases and 3 bases respectively, with 18 bases between them. The CDR3 runs to 18 residues.

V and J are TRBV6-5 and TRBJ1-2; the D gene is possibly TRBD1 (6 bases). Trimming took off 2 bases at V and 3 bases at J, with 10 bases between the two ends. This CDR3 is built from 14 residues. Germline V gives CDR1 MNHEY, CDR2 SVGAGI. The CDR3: CASSYAQGYYGYTF. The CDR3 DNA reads TGTGCCAGCAGTTACGCACAGGGTTACTATGGCTACACCTTC.